This TCR beta chain was captured by sequencing in a study of shared clonotypes between healthy human individuals. Some clones are missing from TCRdb's copy, which holds only in-frame ones; the method was immunoSEQ multiplex PCR. Of 2 million to 2.5 million clones listed, over 85% are singletons. Only Caucasian adults living in Nashville, Tennessee made up the donor group. The CDR3 contains 16 residues. Germline loops: CDR1 KGHSY, CDR2 FQNENV. Trimming pared 1 base from V and 0 bases from J, leaving 10 bases between. The receptor was isolated from a man younger than 35 in good health. Some clones in this sample may be carry-over from other donors' samples. Material: naive CD4+ T cells from PBMCs. As to subset: CD45RA+ positively selected. The gene calls are TRBV16 and TRBJ2-1; D is unresolved. In DNA form, the CDR3 reads TGTGCCAGCAGCCAATGGGCGCGGAACTCCTACAATGAGCAGTTCTTC. The encoded protein is CASSQWARNSYNEQFF.